This T cell receptor beta chain was profiled in a study of shared clonotypes between healthy human individuals. Broader study findings: Roughly 5% of naive CD4 clonotypes were shared across four donors.

Terminally differentiated effector memory CD45RA+ cells were excluded from the naive CD8 cells, which were CD45RO-negative and positively selected for CCR7. The germline gives CDR1 MNHEY, CDR2 SMNVEV (reference sequence). The CDR3 loop spans 14 amino acids. The V gene lost 5 bases and the J gene lost 6 bases, with 14 bases spanning the gap. TCRdb keeps only in-frame clones here, not all; method: immunoSEQ multiplex PCR. This table has about 2.2 million clones, around 93% appearing once. With regard to this clone: Its antigen remains unknown.

The V gene is TRBV27, the J gene TRBJ1-5; D is possibly TRBD1 (5 bases). Sequencing was performed on naive CD8+ T cells from PBMCs. The TCR sequence derives from a man in his late teens or twenties in good health. Some clones in this sample may be carry-over from other donors' samples. The CDR3 is CASSQTVISQPQHF. The CDR3 DNA reads TGTGCCAGCAGTCAGACAGTGATAAGTCAGCCCCAGCATTTT.